A single T cell receptor (beta chain) is shown here with its context. Its antigen remains unidentified. This sample is part of a study of cytomegalovirus exposure and HLA in healthy donors. CDR1 and CDR2 from the germline V gene are SGHAT and FQNNGV. This CDR3 spans 13 amino acids. V was clipped by 4 bases and J by 0 bases, with 7 bases between them. Data came from immunoSEQ multiplex PCR; TCRdb stores just in-frame clones and leaves some out. The repertoire includes about 190,000 clones, approximately 88% of them detected once, and roughly 7% sits in the top ten. Findings and caveats of the study: Some TCR beta chains (more than 150 of them) were listed as cytomegalovirus-associated. A later analysis found first-cohort TCR clusters tended to co-occur in the roughly 120 validation repertoires.

The approximately 120-subject validation cohort, separate from the approximately 670-subject first cohort, included the donors. This clonotype was obtained from a man between 18 and 35 years old in good health and CMV-seropositive. Sequences were obtained from PBMCs. V is TRBV11-2 and J is TRBJ2-7; D is possibly TRBD1 (5 bases). CDR3 nucleotide sequence: TGTGCCAGCAGCTGGGGCCTCTCCTACGAGCAGTACTTC. This sequence encodes CASSWGLSYEQYF. Together with reference TRBV11-2 and TRBJ2-7, the CDR3 gives the full variable domain: EAGVAQSPRYKIIEKRQSVAFWCNPISGHATLYWYQQILGQGPKLLIQFQNNGVVDDSQLPKDRFSAERLKGVDSTLKIQPAKLEDSAVYLCASSWGLSYEQYFGPGTRLTVT.